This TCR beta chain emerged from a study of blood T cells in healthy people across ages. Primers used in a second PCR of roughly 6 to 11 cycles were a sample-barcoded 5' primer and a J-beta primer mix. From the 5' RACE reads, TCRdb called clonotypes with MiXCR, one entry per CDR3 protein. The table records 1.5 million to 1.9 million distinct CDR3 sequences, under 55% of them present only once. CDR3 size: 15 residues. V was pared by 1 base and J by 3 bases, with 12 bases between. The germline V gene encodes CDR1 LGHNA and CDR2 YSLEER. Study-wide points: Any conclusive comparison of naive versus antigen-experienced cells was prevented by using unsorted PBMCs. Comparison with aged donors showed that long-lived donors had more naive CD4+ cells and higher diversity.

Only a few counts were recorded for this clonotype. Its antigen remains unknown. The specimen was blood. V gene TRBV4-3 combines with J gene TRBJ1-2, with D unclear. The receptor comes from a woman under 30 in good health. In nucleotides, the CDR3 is TGCGCCAGCAGCCAAGTACTGACGGCTTACTATGGCTACACCTTC. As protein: CASSQVLTAYYGYTF.